The next 21 T cell receptor beta chains were all read from a single sample in a study of blood T cell repertoires in COVID-19. The data were produced by immunoSEQ multiplex PCR, yet TCRdb's version contains in-frame clones alone and is incomplete. The sample yields 100,000 to 140,000 clones, about nine tenths seen once. Input material: peripheral blood. These receptors all come from a man over 45 with active or convalescent COVID-19.

This chain connects TRBV15 to TRBJ2-3; 11 bases match TRBD2. Germline CDR1 and CDR2: LNHNV and YYDKDF (reference sequence). CDR3 length equals 16 residues. J gave up 1 base and V 1 base, and 1 base lay outside the gene matches. The CDR3 is CATSRVLAGGTDTQYF. CDR3 sequence (DNA): TGTGCCACCAGCAGAGTACTAGCGGGAGGCACAGATACGCAGTATTTT.

The chain links TRBV2 to TRBJ2-5; 10 bases map to TRBD1. The length of the CDR3 is 15 residues. Germline lookup yields CDR1 SNHLY and CDR2 FYNNEI. V trimming: 7 bases; J trimming: 5 bases; junction bases outside the gene matches: 10. In nucleotides, the CDR3 is TGTGCCAGCAATCCCGACAGGGGGCTTTGGGAGACCCAGTACTTC. Translated, it gives CASNPDRGLWETQYF. The whole variable domain, remainder taken from reference TRBV2 and TRBJ2-5, is EPEVTQTPSHQVTQMGQEVILRCVPISNHLYFYWYRQILGQKVEFLVSFYNNEISEKSEIFDDQFSVERPDGSNFTLKIRSTKLEDSAMYFCASNPDRGLWETQYFGPGTRLLVL.

This rearrangement joins TRBV11-2 to TRBJ2-1, with 9 bases identical to TRBD1. Germline V gene lookup returns CDR1 SGHAT and CDR2 FQNNGV. J was trimmed by 2 bases and V by 3 bases; bases with no gene match: 8. The CDR3 consists of 17 residues. The CDR3 region is CASSFGGTGGAYNEQFF. The CDR3 DNA reads as TGTGCCAGCAGCTTCGGTGGCACAGGGGGCGCCTACAATGAGCAGTTCTTC.

The chain links TRBV6-1 to TRBJ1-5; D gene uncertain. The CDR3 has 15 residues. Trimming removed 0 bases from V and 5 bases from J, with 11 bases in between. CDR1 is MNHNS and CDR2 is SASEGT in the germline V gene. CDR3 sequence reads: CASSEAGGLHQPQHF. The CDR3, as DNA: TGTGCCAGCAGTGAAGCCGGAGGGCTACATCAGCCCCAGCATTTT.

The DNA of the CDR3 is TGTGCCAGCAGCTCCGGGACTAGGGAGACCCAGTACTTC. It translates to CASSSGTRETQYF. J is TRBJ2-5 and V is TRBV7-9; TRBD2 matches at 8 bases. This CDR3 contains 13 residues. Germline trimming cut 4 bases from V and 5 bases from J; bases unmatched to any gene: 3. Germline lookup yields CDR1 SEHNR and CDR2 FQNEAQ (reference sequence).

The chain has TRBV7-9 and TRBJ1-1; 12 bases fit TRBD1. The J segment lost 1 base and the V segment lost 6 bases, leaving 9 bases of the junction unmatched. This CDR3 spans 17 amino acids. Looked up from germline, CDR1 is SEHNR and CDR2 is FQNEAQ (reference sequence). This CDR3 is CASRSRDRGLWNTEAFF. The CDR3 DNA follows: TGTGCCAGCAGGTCCCGGGACAGGGGGCTATGGAACACTGAAGCTTTCTTT.

The V gene is TRBV19, the J gene TRBJ1-1; 10 positions agree with TRBD1. The CDR3 extends over 15 amino acids. Germline V gene lookup returns CDR1 LNHDA and CDR2 SQIVND (reference sequence). The V segment lost 4 bases and the J segment 5 bases; nucleotides outside the gene matches: 7. The CDR3 bases are TGTGCCAGTAGTAAGACAGGGGGCGGTTATACTGAAGCTTTCTTT. Translation gives CASSKTGGGYTEAFF.

The rearrangement joins TRBV29-1 to TRBJ1-1, with D tentatively TRBD1 (5 bases). This CDR3 contains 14 residues. Germline CDR1 and CDR2: SQVTM and ANQGSEA. Deletions cut 6 bases from V and 5 bases from J, with 19 bases between. CDR3: CSVESGLGGTEAFF. Written as DNA, the CDR3 is TGCAGCGTGGAATCAGGGCTGGGAGGGACTGAAGCTTTCTTT.

V and J are TRBV2 and TRBJ2-3; 7 bases agree with TRBD2. Germline V lookup: CDR1 SNHLY, CDR2 FYNNEI. There are 15 residues in the CDR3. The trim removed 1 base at V and 1 base at J, leaving 2 bases unmatched. CDR3 in amino acids: CASSEEGGGTDTQYF. The CDR3, as DNA: TGTGCCAGCAGTGAAGAGGGAGGGGGCACAGATACGCAGTATTTT.

V gene TRBV6-6 combines with J gene TRBJ2-5; 11 bases fit TRBD2. The CDR3 has 16 residues. CDR1 MNHNY and CDR2 SVGAGI come from the germline V gene (reference sequence). V gave up 6 bases and J gave up 2 bases; unmatched junction bases: 8. The CDR3 region is CASRPPGLADQETQYF. The CDR3, as DNA: TGTGCCAGCAGGCCACCGGGACTAGCGGATCAAGAGACCCAGTACTTC.

Only one count was recorded for this clone. The gene calls are TRBV7-2 and TRBJ2-2; D is possibly TRBD1 (5 bases). The ends were cut back, 7 bases at V and 0 bases at J, with 12 bases in the middle. This CDR3 spans 15 amino acids. Germline CDR1 reads SGHTA; CDR2 reads FQGNSA. CDR3 coding DNA: TGTGCCAGCAAGTTAGGCAGGGCGAACACCGGGGAGCTGTTTTTT. Its translation: CASKLGRANTGELFF.

The chain couples TRBV30 to TRBJ2-7; 9 positions match TRBD2. Trimming at V came to 2 bases and at J to 5 bases, leaving 10 bases not matched to a gene. The CDR3 runs to 15 residues. Germline V CDR1 and CDR2: GTSNPN, SVGIG (reference sequence). The chain's CDR3 is CAWSRWASGKNEQYF. DNA of the CDR3: TGTGCCTGGAGTCGGTGGGCTAGCGGGAAAAACGAGCAGTACTTC.

The V call is TRBV28, the J call TRBJ2-7; 11 positions agree with TRBD1. V trimming: 5 bases; J trimming: 9 bases; junction bases outside the gene matches: 9. Germline CDR1 reads MDHEN; CDR2 reads SYDVKM. This CDR3 is 14 amino acids long. The CDR3 DNA reads as TGTGCCAGCAGTCCCGGACAGGGGGCGCGTGGGCAGTACTTC. The encoded protein is CASSPGQGARGQYF. The complete variable domain, with remaining parts taken from reference TRBV28 and TRBJ2-7, reads DVKVTQSSRYLVKRTGEKVFLECVQDMDHENMFWYRQDPGLGLRLIYFSYDVKMKEKGDIPEGYSVSREKKERFSLILESASTNQTSMYLCASSPGQGARGQYFGPGTRLTVT.

V and J are TRBV11-3 and TRBJ2-7, with a possible D match to TRBD1 (6 bases). Germline V gene lookup returns CDR1 SGHNT and CDR2 YENEEA. The CDR3 is 13 amino acids. The V and J ends lost 4 bases and 2 bases respectively, with 9 bases between them. The CDR3 protein is CASSSGHAYEQYF. DNA of the CDR3: TGTGCCAGCAGCTCGGGACACGCCTACGAGCAGTACTTC.

This rearrangement joins TRBV27 to TRBJ1-2, with a weak D call TRBD1 (6 bases). V lost 3 bases and J lost 4, with 12 bases in between. The germline V gene encodes CDR1 MNHEY and CDR2 SMNVEV (reference sequence). The CDR3 spans 14 residues. As DNA, the CDR3 is TGTGCCAGCAGTTTTAACAGGGCAGGCTATGGCTACACCTTC. Translating gives CASSFNRAGYGYTF.

This chain uses TRBV2 with TRBJ2-7; 11 nucleotides match TRBD2. V trimming: 4 bases; J trimming: 7 bases; junction bases outside the gene matches: 6. CDR3 length equals 14 residues. Germline values: CDR1 SNHLY, CDR2 FYNNEI. CDR3 in amino acids: CASSVLAGVGEQYF. CDR3 DNA sequence: TGTGCCAGCAGTGTACTAGCGGGAGTTGGGGAGCAGTACTTC.

The chain recombines TRBV14 with TRBJ1-1; the D is unclear. Trimming stripped 5 bases from V and 5 bases from J, with 12 bases between. Germline CDR1 and CDR2: SGHDN and FVKESK. The CDR3 runs 13 residues. CDR3 amino acids: CASSEPGWTEAFF. DNA for the CDR3: TGTGCCAGCAGCGAACCGGGGTGGACTGAAGCTTTCTTT.

This clone occurred once. The CDR3 protein is CASRDSPGDTIYF. CDR3 coding DNA: TGCGCCAGCAGGGACAGCCCCGGAGACACCATATATTTT. This chain links TRBV5-1 with TRBJ1-3; maybe TRBD1 (6 bases). This CDR3 has 13 amino acids. With 5 bases removed from V and 8 bases from J, the gap between germline ends came to 14 bases. Germline-derived CDR1 and CDR2 are SGHRS and YFSETQ. Filled out from reference TRBV5-1 and TRBJ1-3, the complete variable domain reads KAGVTQTPRYLIKTRGQQVTLSCSPISGHRSVSWYQQTPGQGLQFLFEYFSETQRNKGNFPGRFSGRQFSNSRSEMNVSTLELGDSALYLCASRDSPGDTIYFGEGSWLTVV.

V and J are TRBV6-4 and TRBJ2-1; possible D gene TRBD2, 5 bases. CDR3 length: 13 residues. Germline CDR1 MRHNA, CDR2 SNTAGT. V was pared by 3 bases and J by 10 bases, with 13 bases between. CDR3 loop: CASSEDGRGEQFF. For the CDR3, the DNA is TGTGCCAGCAGTGAAGACGGGCGAGGGGAGCAGTTCTTC.

V and J are TRBV4-2 and TRBJ1-1; D not certain. The CDR3 covers 15 residues. Between the trimmed V and J ends, which lost 1 base and 1 base, there was a span of 10 bases. In germline, CDR1 is LGHNA, CDR2 YNFKEQ. The DNA of the CDR3 is TGTGCCAGCAGCCAAGTACTTAATGCGAACACTGAAGCTTTCTTT. Its translation is CASSQVLNANTEAFF.

DNA of the CDR3: TGTGCCAGCAGCTTCCGTGCGGGGAACACTGAAGCTTTCTTT. It specifies CASSFRAGNTEAFF. The rearrangement links TRBV5-6 to TRBJ1-1; D gene ambiguous. V was shortened by 2 bases and J by 1 base, with 9 bases between the two germline ends. Germline values: CDR1 SGHDT, CDR2 YYEEEE. There are 14 residues in the CDR3.